This T cell receptor (beta chain) derives from a study of vaccination effects on CD4 cells after COVID-19. Sequencing in the ViraFEST assay came after antigen-specific CD4+ T cells had been expanded with viral peptide pools, which were used to stimulate PBMC. CD4+ T cell isolation took place after approximately 11 days of culture. Their SARS-CoV-2 infection, verified by PCR, occurred between March and December 2020. CDR1 is SGHTA and CDR2 is FQGNSA in the germline V gene. V was pared by 3 bases and J by 4 bases, with 9 bases between. The CDR3 runs 13 residues. This clone was detected only once. The antigen is not known. This table comes from immunoSEQ multiplex PCR, and its TCRdb copy is limited to in-frame clones, with some not included. The sample lists 40,000 or so clones, approximately 72% seen once, with roughly 27% in the top ten.

The chain recombines TRBV7-2 with TRBJ1-1; unclear D gene. The sample was CD4+ T cells from PBMCs cultured with a peptide pool, taken before COVID-19 vaccination. The receptor was isolated from a human donor who had a prior SARS-CoV-2 infection. CDR3 sequence reads: CASSFIGGTEAFF. The CDR3 DNA is TGTGCCAGCAGCTTCATAGGTGGCACTGAAGCTTTCTTT.